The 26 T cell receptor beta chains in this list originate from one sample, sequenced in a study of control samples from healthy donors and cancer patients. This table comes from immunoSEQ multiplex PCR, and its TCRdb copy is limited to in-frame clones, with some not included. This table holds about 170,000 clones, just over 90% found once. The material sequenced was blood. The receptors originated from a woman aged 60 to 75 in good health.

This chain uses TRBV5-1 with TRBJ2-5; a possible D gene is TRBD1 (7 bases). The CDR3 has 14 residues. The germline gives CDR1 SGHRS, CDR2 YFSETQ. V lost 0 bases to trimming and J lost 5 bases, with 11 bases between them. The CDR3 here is CASSLAPGGETQYF. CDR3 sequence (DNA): TGCGCCAGCAGCTTGGCCCCAGGGGGGGAGACCCAGTACTTC.

The CDR3 nucleotides are TGTGCCAGCAGTAGTACAGGGCCAACTGAAGCTTTCTTT. Residues: CASSSTGPTEAFF. This chain connects TRBV12-3 or TRBV12-4 to TRBJ1-1, with a tentative D call TRBD1 (6 bases). With 5 bases removed from V and 5 bases from J, the gap between germline ends came to 12 bases. CDR3 length: 13 amino acids.

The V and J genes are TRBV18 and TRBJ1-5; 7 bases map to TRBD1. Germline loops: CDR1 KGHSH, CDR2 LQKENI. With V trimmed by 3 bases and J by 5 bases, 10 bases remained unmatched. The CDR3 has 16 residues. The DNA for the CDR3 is TGTGCCAGCTCACCGATCTCGGACAGGTTTTATCAGCCCCAGCATTTT. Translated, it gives CASSPISDRFYQPQHF.

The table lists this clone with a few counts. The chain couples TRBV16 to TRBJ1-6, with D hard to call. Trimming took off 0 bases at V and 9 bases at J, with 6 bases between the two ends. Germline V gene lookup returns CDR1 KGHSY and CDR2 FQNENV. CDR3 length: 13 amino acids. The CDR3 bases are TGTGCCAGCAGCCAATCTAACCCTTCACCCCTCCACTTT. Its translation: CASSQSNPSPLHF.

The CDR3 nucleotides are TGTGCCAGCAGCCAAGATCGGGGTGGGTATGGCTACACCTTC. It codes for CASSQDRGGYGYTF. This chain joins TRBV4-2 and TRBJ1-2, with D unresolved. Germline assignment: CDR1 LGHNA and CDR2 YNFKEQ. This CDR3 has 14 residues. V lost 0 bases and J 5 bases, leaving 10 bases between the germline ends.

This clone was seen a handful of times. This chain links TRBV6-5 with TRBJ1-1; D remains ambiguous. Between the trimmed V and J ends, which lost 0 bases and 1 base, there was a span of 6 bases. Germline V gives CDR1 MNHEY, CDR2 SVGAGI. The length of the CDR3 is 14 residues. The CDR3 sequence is CASSYSYRNTEAFF. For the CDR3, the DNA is TGTGCCAGCAGTTACTCGTACAGGAACACTGAAGCTTTCTTT.

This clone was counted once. The CDR3 loop reads CASSLEGGAYEQYF. CDR3 coding DNA: TGTGCCAGCAGCTTAGAAGGCGGGGCCTACGAGCAGTACTTC. The chain is built from TRBV7-2 and TRBJ2-7; D possibly corresponds to TRBD2 (6 bases). V lost 1 base and J lost 2, with 9 bases in between. The CDR3 is made up of 14 amino acids. Germline V lookup: CDR1 SGHTA, CDR2 FQGNSA.

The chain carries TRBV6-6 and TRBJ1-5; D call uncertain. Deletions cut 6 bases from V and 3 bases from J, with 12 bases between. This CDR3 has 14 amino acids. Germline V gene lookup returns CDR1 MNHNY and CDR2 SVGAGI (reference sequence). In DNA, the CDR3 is TGTGCCAGCAGACAAGACCGTTACAATCAGCCCCAGCATTTT. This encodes CASRQDRYNQPQHF.

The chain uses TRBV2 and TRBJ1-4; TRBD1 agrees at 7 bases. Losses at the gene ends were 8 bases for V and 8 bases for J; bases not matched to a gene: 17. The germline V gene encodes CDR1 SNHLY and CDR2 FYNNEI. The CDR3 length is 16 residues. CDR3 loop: CASRQREGAVGEKLFF. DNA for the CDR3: TGTGCCAGCCGACAACGAGAGGGGGCTGTTGGCGAAAAACTGTTTTTT.

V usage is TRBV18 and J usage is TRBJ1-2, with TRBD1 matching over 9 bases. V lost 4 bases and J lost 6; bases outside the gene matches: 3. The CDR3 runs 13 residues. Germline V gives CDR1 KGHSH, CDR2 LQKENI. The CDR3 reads CASSHGTGNGYTF. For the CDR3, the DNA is TGTGCCAGCTCACATGGGACAGGGAATGGCTACACCTTC.

The CDR3 here is CASSVLEAFF. Here the CDR3 DNA reads TGTGCCAGCAGCGTATTGGAAGCTTTCTTT. The V call is TRBV9, the J call TRBJ1-1; no definite D call. The germline CDR1 and CDR2 sequences are SGDLS and YYNGEE. With 1 base removed from V and 8 bases from J, the gap between germline ends came to 3 bases. The CDR3 extends over 10 amino acids.

The CDR3 region has the DNA TGTGCCAGCAGCTTGAGGTGGACAGGAGGGAATCAGCCCCAGCATTTT. This gives the protein CASSLRWTGGNQPQHF. The chain uses TRBV5-8 and TRBJ1-5, with 7 bases aligning to TRBD1. V was pared by 1 base and J by 4 bases, with 8 bases of the junction left unmatched. CDR3 length: 16 amino acids. Germline V gene lookup returns CDR1 SGHTS and CDR2 YDEGEE.

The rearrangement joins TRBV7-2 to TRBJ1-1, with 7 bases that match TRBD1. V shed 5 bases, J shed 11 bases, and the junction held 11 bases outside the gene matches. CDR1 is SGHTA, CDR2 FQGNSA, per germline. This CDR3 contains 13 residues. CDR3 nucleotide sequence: TGTGCCAGCAGCACCCATAGACAGGGCATCGCTTTCTTT. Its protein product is CASSTHRQGIAFF.

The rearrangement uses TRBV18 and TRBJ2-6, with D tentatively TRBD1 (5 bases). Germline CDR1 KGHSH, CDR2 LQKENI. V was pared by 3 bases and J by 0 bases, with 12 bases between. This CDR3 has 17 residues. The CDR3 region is CASSPRGASSGANVLTF. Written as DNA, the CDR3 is TGTGCCAGCTCACCCCGTGGGGCCAGCTCTGGGGCCAACGTCCTGACTTTC.

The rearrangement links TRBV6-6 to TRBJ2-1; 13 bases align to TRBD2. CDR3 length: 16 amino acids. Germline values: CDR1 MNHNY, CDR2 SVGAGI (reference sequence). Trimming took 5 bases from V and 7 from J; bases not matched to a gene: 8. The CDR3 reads CASSRGLAGLGNEQFF. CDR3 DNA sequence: TGTGCCAGCAGTAGGGGACTAGCGGGGCTCGGGAATGAGCAGTTCTTC.

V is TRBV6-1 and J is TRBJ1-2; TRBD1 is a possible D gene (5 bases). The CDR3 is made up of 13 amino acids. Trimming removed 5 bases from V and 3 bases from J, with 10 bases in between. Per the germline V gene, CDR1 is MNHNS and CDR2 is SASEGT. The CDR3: CASSLWDYYGYTF. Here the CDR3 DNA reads TGTGCCAGCAGTTTGTGGGACTACTATGGCTACACCTTC.

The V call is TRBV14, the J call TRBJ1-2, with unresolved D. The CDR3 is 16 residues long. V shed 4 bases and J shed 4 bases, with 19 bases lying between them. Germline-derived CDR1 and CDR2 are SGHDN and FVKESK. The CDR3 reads CASSPSLGERGYGYTF. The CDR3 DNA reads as TGTGCCAGCAGCCCCTCTCTTGGGGAGCGGGGCTATGGCTACACCTTC.

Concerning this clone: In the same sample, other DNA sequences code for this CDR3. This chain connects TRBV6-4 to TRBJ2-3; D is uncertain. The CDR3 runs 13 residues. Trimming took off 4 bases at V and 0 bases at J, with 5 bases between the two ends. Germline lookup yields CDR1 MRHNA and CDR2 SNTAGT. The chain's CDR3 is CASSAQSTDTQYF. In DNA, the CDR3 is TGTGCCAGCAGTGCCCAAAGCACAGATACGCAGTATTTT.

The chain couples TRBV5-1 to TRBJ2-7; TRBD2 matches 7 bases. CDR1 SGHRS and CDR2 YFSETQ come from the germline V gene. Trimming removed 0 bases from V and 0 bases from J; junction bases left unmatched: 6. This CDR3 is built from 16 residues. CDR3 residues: CASSLAVGGGSYEQYF. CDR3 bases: TGCGCCAGCAGCTTGGCGGTTGGGGGGGGCTCCTACGAGCAGTACTTC.

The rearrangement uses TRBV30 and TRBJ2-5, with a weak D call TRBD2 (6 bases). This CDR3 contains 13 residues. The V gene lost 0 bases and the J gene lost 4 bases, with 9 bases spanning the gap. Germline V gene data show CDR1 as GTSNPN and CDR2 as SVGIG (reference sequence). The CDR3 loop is CAWSVGGAETQYF. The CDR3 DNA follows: TGTGCCTGGAGTGTAGGAGGGGCAGAGACCCAGTACTTC.

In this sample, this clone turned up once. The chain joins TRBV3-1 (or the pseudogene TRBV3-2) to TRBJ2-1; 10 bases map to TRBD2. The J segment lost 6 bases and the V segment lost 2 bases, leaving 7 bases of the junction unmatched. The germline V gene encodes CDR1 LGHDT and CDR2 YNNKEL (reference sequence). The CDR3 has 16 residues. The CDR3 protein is CASSQSSGGAGNEQFF. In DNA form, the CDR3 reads TGTGCCAGCAGCCAATCAAGCGGGGGGGCCGGCAATGAGCAGTTCTTC.

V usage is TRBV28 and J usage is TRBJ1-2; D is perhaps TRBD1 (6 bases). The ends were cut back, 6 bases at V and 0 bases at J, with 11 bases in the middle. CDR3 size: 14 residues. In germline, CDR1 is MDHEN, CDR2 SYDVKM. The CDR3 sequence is CASSQHRANYGYTF. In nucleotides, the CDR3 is TGTGCCAGCAGCCAACACAGGGCTAACTATGGCTACACCTTC.

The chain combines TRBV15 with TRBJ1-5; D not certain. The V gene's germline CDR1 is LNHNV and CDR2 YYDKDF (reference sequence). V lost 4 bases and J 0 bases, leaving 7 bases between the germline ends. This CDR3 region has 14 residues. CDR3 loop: CATSTGYSNQPQHF. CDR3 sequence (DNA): TGTGCCACCAGCACGGGGTATAGCAATCAGCCCCAGCATTTT.

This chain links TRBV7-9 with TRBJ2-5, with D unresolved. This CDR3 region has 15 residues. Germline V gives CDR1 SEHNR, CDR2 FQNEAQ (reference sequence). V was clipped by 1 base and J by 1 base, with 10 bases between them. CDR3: CASSLGGRTQETQYF. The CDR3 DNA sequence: TGTGCCAGCAGCTTAGGGGGTAGAACCCAAGAGACCCAGTACTTC.

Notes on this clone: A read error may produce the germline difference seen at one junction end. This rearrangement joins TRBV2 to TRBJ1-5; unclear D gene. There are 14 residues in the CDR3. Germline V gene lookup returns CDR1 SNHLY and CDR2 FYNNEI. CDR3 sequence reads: CASKVPNSNQLQHF. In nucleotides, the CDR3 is TGTGCCAGCAAAGTACCGAATAGCAATCAGCTCCAGCATTTT.

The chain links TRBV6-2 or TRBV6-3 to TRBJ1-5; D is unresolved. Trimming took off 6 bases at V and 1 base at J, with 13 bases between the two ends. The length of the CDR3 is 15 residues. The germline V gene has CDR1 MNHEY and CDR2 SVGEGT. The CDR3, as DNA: TGTGCCAGCAGCCGGTGGGCCGCCAGCAATCAGCCCCAGCATTTT. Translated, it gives CASSRWAASNQPQHF.